One T cell receptor beta chain is described in this entry. It has no known antigen specificity. No qualities accompany the bases; no much larger clone lies one base away. The sample is drawn from a study of PD-L1 blockade in urothelial cancer (dated by TCRdb to 2017 to 2019). A note on the overall study: Every patient began therapy at some point between 2013 and 2015 and was given atezolizumab 1,200 mg intravenously every 3 weeks. About nine tenths of the roughly 29 patients were males with bladder-origin urothelial cancer, and about 60% of the roughly 30 reported a prior smoking history. An ECOG performance status of 0 or 1 was recorded for the patients, and 0 to 3 prior chemotherapy regimens had been received by the patients. Blood samples were analyzed at two time points: 3 weeks after treatment start (second dose) and 6 weeks after treatment start. Blood samples yielded a median of roughly 150,000 T cells and some 80,000 unique TCRs, with median clonality approximately 0.08. An exploratory multi-omic analysis was conducted of the somatic, immune and clinical correlates of response to PD-L1 blockade with atezolizumab in urothelial cancer. Pretreatment tumor samples, along with matched peripheral blood serially collected before and after atezolizumab treatment, were subjected to TCR sequencing. Durable clinical benefit was defined as progression-free survival longer than 6 months, and TCR features were also tested against progression-free and overall survival. In the same patients who had TCR sequencing, pretreatment tumors also underwent whole exome sequencing and RNA sequencing. Durable clinical benefit was achieved by nine patients and was not achieved by 20 patients. Some 30 patients had pretreatment blood TCR-seq, about 25 had at least one posttreatment blood collection, and about 25 had tumor TCR-seq.

To estimate absolute template abundance from read counts, synthetic TCR analog templates were spiked into each PCR. TCRbeta CDR3 regions were amplified from genomic DNA with bias-controlled V and J gene primers using the immunoSEQ assay. Rearranged TCRbeta segments were sequenced at approximately 20X coverage. Processing in the source paper ran as follows. Clustering was used to correct sequencing errors, and CDR3s were annotated against IMGT so that V, D and J genes could be assigned. Downstream analyses used only productive TCRbeta rearrangements and left out out-of-frame or stop-codon sequences. Clonality was computed as one minus Shannon entropy normalized by the log of the number of unique productive sequences. Clones differing between time points or between blood and tumor were identified by Fisher's exact test with Benjamini-Hochberg correction at adjusted p below 0.01. Held by TCRdb, this immuneACCESS table contains in-frame sequences only and omits some clones. Under half of the omission traces to an unresolved V gene where checked; the cause of the rest is unknown. The DNA gave D and trimming, while V, J and clone size come from that table. Present in this sample are about 56,000 clones, roughly 85% of which were seen just once. The top ten clonotypes cover 15% to 18% of the sample.

The label giving this sample's time point can be read as: pretreatment peripheral blood. The cohort included 25 to 30 patients with locally advanced or metastatic urothelial carcinoma who were treated at Memorial Sloan Kettering on a trial protocol. Peripheral blood mononuclear cells were collected pretreatment and during treatment, with between 1 and 8 total time points obtained per patient. The Qiagen DNeasy Blood extraction kit was used to purify genomic DNA from total PBMCs and from tumor samples. PBMCs were collected pretreatment and during treatment, and were isolated and stored as previously described. Taken from the germline V gene, the CDR1 and CDR2 loops are MNHNS and SASEGT. The junction shows trimming of 2 bases on V and 6 bases on J, plus 14 bases between the germline ends. The CDR3 measures 15 amino acids from cysteine to phenylalanine. The read is trimmed to its CDR3 DNA, 45 bases read in frame from base 1.

What the work shows at the level of the full study, not this receptor alone: Improved progression-free and overall survival was associated with having pretreatment peripheral blood TCR clonality below the median. Because of the small sample size (n ≈ 29) and the many exploratory analyses performed, the results are intended to be regarded as hypothesis-generating. Greater expansion of tumor-associated TCR clones in peripheral blood 3 weeks after the start of treatment was observed in patients with durable benefit (n ≈ 22, p = 0.022).

The sample in question was PBMCs, obtained around atezolizumab (anti-PD-L1) treatment. Recombination joined TRBV6-1 with TRBJ2-1, with a weak D call of TRBD1 (6 bases match). The clonotype originates from a man aged 70 or older with urothelial cancer. The DNA sequence is TGTGCCAGCAGTGAAAAGGCAGGGGAAGGCAATGAGCAGTTCTTC. This translates into CASSEKAGEGNEQFF.